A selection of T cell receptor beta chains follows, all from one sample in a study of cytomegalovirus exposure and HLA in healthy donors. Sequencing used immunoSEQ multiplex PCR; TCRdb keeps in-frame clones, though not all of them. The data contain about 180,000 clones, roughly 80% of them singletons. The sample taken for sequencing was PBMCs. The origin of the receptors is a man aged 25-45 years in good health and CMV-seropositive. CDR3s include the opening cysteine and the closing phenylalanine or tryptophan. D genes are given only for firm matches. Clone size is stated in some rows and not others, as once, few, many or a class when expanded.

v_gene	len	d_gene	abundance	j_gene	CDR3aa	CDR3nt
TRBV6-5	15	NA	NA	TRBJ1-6	CASSYRTAGGSPLHF	TGTGCCAGCAGTTACCGGACAGCCGGTGGTTCACCCCTCCACTTT
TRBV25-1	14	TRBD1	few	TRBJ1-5	CASSGQGNYQPQHF	TGTGCCAGCAGTGGACAGGGCAATTATCAGCCCCAGCATTTT
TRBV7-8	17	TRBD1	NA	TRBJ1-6	CASSSNRGGLVDSPLHF	TGTGCCAGCAGCTCAAACAGGGGAGGCCTGGTGGATTCACCCCTCCACTTT
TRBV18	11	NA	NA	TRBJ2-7	CASSQGDEQCF	TGTGCCAGCTCACAGGGGGACGAGCAGTGCTTC
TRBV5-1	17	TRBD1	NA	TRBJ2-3	CASSSLPGTGYGDTQYF	TGCGCCAGCAGCTCATTACCCGGGACAGGGTATGGAGATACGCAGTATTTT
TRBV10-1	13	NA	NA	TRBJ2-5	CASSEAGEETQYF	TGCGCCAGCAGTGAGGCAGGGGAAGAGACCCAGTACTTC
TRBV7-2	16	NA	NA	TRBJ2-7	CASSPPRGGGNYEQYF	TGTGCCAGCAGCCCCCCGAGGGGAGGGGGAAATTACGAGCAGTACTTC
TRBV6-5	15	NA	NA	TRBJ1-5	CASSLNRDSNQPQHF	TGTGCCAGCAGTCTCAACAGGGATAGCAATCAGCCCCAGCATTTT
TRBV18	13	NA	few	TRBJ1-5	CASSPDRNQPQHF	TGTGCCAGCTCACCCGACAGAAATCAGCCCCAGCATTTT
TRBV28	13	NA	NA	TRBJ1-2	CASSYRVDYGYTF	TGTGCCAGCAGTTACAGGGTGGACTATGGCTACACCTTC
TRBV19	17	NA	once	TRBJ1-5	CASSIGEGKERNQPQHF	TGTGCCAGTAGTATAGGCGAGGGAAAGGAGCGGAATCAGCCCCAGCATTTT
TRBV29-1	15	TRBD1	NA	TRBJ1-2	CSVEGRGRELGGYTF	TGCAGCGTTGAAGGCAGGGGGCGCGAGTTAGGGGGCTACACCTTC
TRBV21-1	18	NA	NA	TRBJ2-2	CASSRETSGGANTGELFF	TGTGCCAGCAGCAGAGAGACTAGCGGGGGGGCGAACACCGGGGAGCTGTTTTTT
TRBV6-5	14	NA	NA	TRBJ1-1	CASTRSGMNTEAFF	TGTGCCAGCACTAGGAGCGGAATGAACACTGAAGCTTTCTTT
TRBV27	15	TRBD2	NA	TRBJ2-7	CASSLSPGGGYEQYF	TGTGCCAGCAGTTTATCACCGGGAGGCGGCTACGAGCAGTACTTC
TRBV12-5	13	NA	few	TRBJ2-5	CASGSLVSETQYF	TGTGCTAGTGGTTCCCTCGTCTCCGAGACCCAGTACTTC
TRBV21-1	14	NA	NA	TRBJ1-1	CASSKGHGYTEAFF	TGTGCCAGCAGCAAAGGACACGGCTACACTGAAGCTTTCTTT
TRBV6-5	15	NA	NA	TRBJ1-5	CASSYSGRVNQPQHF	TGTGCCAGCAGTTACTCGGGCAGAGTCAATCAGCCCCAGCATTTT
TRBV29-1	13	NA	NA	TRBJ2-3	CSVKGHGGDTQYF	TGCAGCGTAAAGGGACACGGTGGCGATACGCAGTATTTT
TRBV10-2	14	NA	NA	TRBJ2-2	CASSETGNTGELFF	TGCGCCAGCAGTGAGACAGGGAACACCGGGGAGCTGTTTTTT
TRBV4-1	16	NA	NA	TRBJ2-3	CASSLGAVGATDTQYF	TGCGCCAGCAGCCTAGGGGCGGTTGGGGCCACAGATACGCAGTATTTT
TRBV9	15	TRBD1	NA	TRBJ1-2	CASSALGTGPYGYTF	TGTGCCAGCAGCGCGCTCGGGACAGGGCCCTATGGCTACACCTTC
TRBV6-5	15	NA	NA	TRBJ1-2	CASSAPGFGLNGYTF	TGTGCCAGCAGTGCCCCAGGGTTTGGGTTAAATGGCTACACCTTC
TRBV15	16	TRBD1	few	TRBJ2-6	CATSRPQGSGANVLTF	TGTGCCACCAGCAGGCCACAGGGGTCTGGGGCCAACGTCCTGACTTTC
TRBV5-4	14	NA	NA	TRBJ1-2	CASSSAASRSGYTF	TGTGCCAGCAGCTCCGCCGCGTCCCGGAGTGGCTACACCTTC
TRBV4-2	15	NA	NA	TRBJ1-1	CASSQDYGTATEAFF	TGTGCCAGCAGCCAAGATTACGGAACAGCCACTGAAGCTTTCTTT
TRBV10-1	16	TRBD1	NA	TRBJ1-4	CASSGLDRTTNEKLFF	TGCGCCAGCAGTGGGTTGGACAGGACAACTAATGAAAAACTGTTTTTT
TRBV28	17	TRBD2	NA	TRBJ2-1	CASSPGASGRPYNEQFF	TGTGCCAGCAGCCCTGGGGCTAGCGGGAGGCCCTACAATGAGCAGTTCTTC
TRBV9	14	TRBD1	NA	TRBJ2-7	CASSVEDRYYEQYF	TGTGCCAGCAGCGTAGAGGACAGGTACTACGAGCAGTACTTC
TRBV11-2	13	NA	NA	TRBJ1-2	CASSSQQSYGYTF	TGTGCCAGCAGCTCACAGCAGAGCTATGGCTACACCTTC
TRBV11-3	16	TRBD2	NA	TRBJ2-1	CASNIKRGGPLDEQFF	TGTGCCAGCAATATAAAGCGGGGGGGCCCCCTTGATGAGCAGTTCTTC
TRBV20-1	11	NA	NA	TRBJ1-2	CSAIPGGSYTF	TGCAGTGCTATTCCGGGGGGCAGCTACACCTTC
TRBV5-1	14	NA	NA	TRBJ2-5	CASSLANPGAKQYF	TGCGCCAGCAGCTTGGCGAACCCAGGGGCTAAGCAGTACTTC
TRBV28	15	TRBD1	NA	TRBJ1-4	CASSTRGTGEEKLFF	TGTGCCAGCAGTACACGGGGGACAGGGGAAGAAAAACTGTTTTTT
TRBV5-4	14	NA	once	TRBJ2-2	CASSAWTRGGELFF	TGTGCCAGCAGCGCCTGGACACGTGGCGGGGAGCTGTTTTTT
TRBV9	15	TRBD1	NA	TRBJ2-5	CASSEMTGFGETQYF	TGTGCCAGCAGTGAGATGACAGGGTTCGGGGAGACCCAGTACTTC
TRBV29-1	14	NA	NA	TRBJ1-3	CSDPGFKLVHTIYF	TGCAGCGATCCAGGCTTTAAGTTGGTTCACACCATATATTTT
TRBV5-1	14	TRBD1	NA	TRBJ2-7	CASSSGQGAYEQYF	TGCGCCAGCAGCTCAGGACAGGGCGCCTACGAGCAGTACTTC
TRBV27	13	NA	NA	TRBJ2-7	CASSPGSSYEQYF	TGTGCCAGCAGTCCGGGGAGCTCCTACGAGCAGTACTTC
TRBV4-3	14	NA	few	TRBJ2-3	CASSRDLLTDTQYF	TGCGCCAGCAGCCGGGACTTGCTCACAGATACGCAGTATTTT
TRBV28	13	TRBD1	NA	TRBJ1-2	CASSSGQLHGYTF	TGTGCCAGCAGTTCGGGACAGCTCCATGGCTACACCTTC
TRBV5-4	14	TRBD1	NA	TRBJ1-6	CASSSGGGRSPLHF	TGTGCCAGCAGCTCAGGAGGGGGCCGTTCACCCCTCCACTTT
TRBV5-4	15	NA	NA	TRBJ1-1	CASSSLRGGWAEAFF	TGTGCCAGCAGCTCTCTTCGGGGGGGATGGGCTGAAGCTTTCTTT
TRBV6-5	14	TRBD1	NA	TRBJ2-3	CASKDRGRDHTQYF	TGTGCCAGCAAGGACAGGGGGAGGGACCATACGCAGTATTTT
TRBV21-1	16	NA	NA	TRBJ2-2	CASSRRQGANTGELFF	TGTGCCAGCAGCCGCCGACAGGGCGCGAACACCGGGGAGCTGTTTTTT
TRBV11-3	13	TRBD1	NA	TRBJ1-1	CASSLDRDTEAFF	TGTGCCAGCAGCCTCGACAGGGACACTGAAGCTTTCTTT
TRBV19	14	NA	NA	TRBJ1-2	CASSIDAGAYGYTF	TGTGCCAGTAGTATAGACGCAGGGGCTTATGGCTACACCTTC
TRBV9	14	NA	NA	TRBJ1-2	CASSSQGTNYGYTF	TGTGCCAGCAGCTCACAGGGTACTAACTATGGCTACACCTTC
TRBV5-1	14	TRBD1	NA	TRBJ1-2	CASSLGQGLEGYTF	TGCGCCAGCAGCTTAGGACAGGGGCTCGAGGGCTACACCTTC